This entry lists 10 T cell receptor beta chains sequenced from one sample in a study of CXCR3-negative and CXCR3-positive naive CD8 T cells (dated by TCRdb to about 2019). The antigens these receptors bind are not known. What the authors observed across the whole study: Compared with CXCR3-negative naive cells, CXCR3-positive naive cells had TRB CDR3s with higher hydrophobicity (lower Kidera factor 4), lower energy, and higher strength and volume indices.

Sequencer: NextSeq 550. The Human TCR Profiling Kit (MiLaboratory) was used to make UMI-labeled 5' RACE TRB cDNA libraries. Each entry corresponds to one CDR3 protein sequence from reads that TCRdb reprocessed, and DNA is not given. The sample's records list 130,000 or so distinct CDR3 sequences. The leading ten clones occupy 0.41% of the sample. Sequencing used naive CXCR3+ CD8+ T cells from blood. In light of the paper, this sample's cell subset or site label describes: CD45RO-CCR7+CD27+CD95- naive CD8+ T cells expressing CXCR3 (TNR3+). Receptor source: a human donor in good health. Some clones in this sample may be carry-over from other donors' samples.

The chain links TRBV7-9 to TRBJ2-7; TCRdb returns TRBD1, unconfirmable since there is no DNA. There are 12 residues in the CDR3. Germline V lookup: CDR1 SEHNR, CDR2 FQNEAQ (reference sequence). CDR3 amino acids: CASSLPGFEQYF.

The V call is TRBV2, the J call TRBJ2-5; as DNA is missing, the TRBD1 call by TCRdb cannot be tested. Per the germline V gene, CDR1 is SNHLY and CDR2 is FYNNEI. The CDR3 covers 14 residues. CDR3 region: CASSDTPREETQYF.

The CDR3 is CSARDRMLALSNQPQHF. The chain joins TRBV20-1 to TRBJ1-5. CDR1 and CDR2 from the germline V gene are DFQATT and SNEGSKA (reference sequence). CDR3 length: 17 amino acids.

The chain has TRBV20-1 and TRBJ2-7; absent DNA, TCRdb's TRBD2 call cannot be checked. The length of the CDR3 is 16 residues. CDR1 is DFQATT and CDR2 is SNEGSKA in the germline V gene (reference sequence). CDR3 region: CSAGTSGTLLVDEQYF.

The rearrangement uses TRBV19 and TRBJ2-7; TCRdb names TRBD1, which stays unverified in the absence of DNA. The CDR3 is 12 amino acids. Germline V gene sequence: CDR1 LNHDA, CDR2 SQIVND (reference sequence). CDR3 loop: CASSKGNYEQYF. The full variable domain, rest sourced from reference TRBV19 and TRBJ2-7, is DGGITQSPKYLFRKEGQNVTLSCEQNLNHDAMYWYRQDPGQGLRLIYYSQIVNDFQKGDIAEGYSVSREKKESFPLTVTSAQKNPTAFYLCASSKGNYEQYFGPGTRLTVT.

V is TRBV12-3 or TRBV12-4 and J is TRBJ2-1. The CDR3 is 17 residues long. The CDR3 here is CASSLAIRESSYNEQFF.

This chain links TRBV9 with TRBJ1-2. The length of the CDR3 is 14 residues. Germline values: CDR1 SGDLS, CDR2 YYNGEE. CDR3 sequence reads: CASSVGRVNYGYTF.

The CDR3: CASSPGTDAYEQYF. The genes are TRBV13 and TRBJ2-7; TCRdb selects TRBD1, and the lack of DNA leaves this call unchecked. The CDR3 loop spans 14 amino acids. The V gene's germline CDR1 is PRHDT and CDR2 FYEKMQ (reference sequence).

This CDR3 reads CASSTGLEDTQYF. The chain is built from TRBV5-1 and TRBJ2-3; the D call from TCRdb, TRBD2, cannot be confirmed without DNA. Germline V gene lookup returns CDR1 SGHRS and CDR2 YFSETQ. There are 13 residues in the CDR3.

CDR3 in amino acids: CASSLGYGNQPQHF. V usage is TRBV12-3 or TRBV12-4 and J usage is TRBJ1-5. This CDR3 spans 14 amino acids.